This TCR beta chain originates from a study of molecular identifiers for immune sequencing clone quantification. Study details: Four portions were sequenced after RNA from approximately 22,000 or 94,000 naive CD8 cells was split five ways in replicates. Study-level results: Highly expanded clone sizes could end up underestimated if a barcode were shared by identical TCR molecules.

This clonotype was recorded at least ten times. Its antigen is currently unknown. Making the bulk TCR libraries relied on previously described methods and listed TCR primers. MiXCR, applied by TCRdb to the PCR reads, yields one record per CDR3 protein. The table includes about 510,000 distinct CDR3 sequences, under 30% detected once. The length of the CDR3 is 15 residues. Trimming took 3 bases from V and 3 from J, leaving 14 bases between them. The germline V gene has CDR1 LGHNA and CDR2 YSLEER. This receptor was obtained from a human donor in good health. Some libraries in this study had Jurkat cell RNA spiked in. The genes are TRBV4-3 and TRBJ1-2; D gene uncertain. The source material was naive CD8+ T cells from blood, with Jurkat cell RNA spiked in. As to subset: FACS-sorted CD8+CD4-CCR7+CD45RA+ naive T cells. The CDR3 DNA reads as TGCGCCAGCAGCCAGCTAATCCACCCCCACTATGGCTACACCTTC. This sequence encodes CASSQLIHPHYGYTF.